The rows below give T cell receptor beta chains drawn from one sample of a study of T cell responses to AZD1222 COVID-19 vaccine. Clones were read by immunoSEQ multiplex PCR, and TCRdb kept only the in-frame ones, dropping some. The sample consists of around 140,000 clones, approximately 94% of them appearing once. The sequencing used peripheral blood, collected on day 0 of AZD1222 vaccination. The receptors were gathered from an adult in good health. The CDR3 runs from the conserved cysteine through the conserved F or W. The D gene is left open where the match is weak. The listing skips clone size in some rows; elsewhere it reads once, few, many or a size class.

TRBV3-1/TRBV3-2	-	-	TRBJ2-7	TGTGCCAGCAGCCAAGGCTGGACGGACCCCTACGAGCAGTACTTC	CASSQGWTDPYEQYF
TRBV5-1	TRBD2	-	TRBJ2-1	TGCGCCAGCAGCTCCTTTAGCGGGGGGTCCTACAATGAGCAGTTCTTC	CASSSFSGGSYNEQFF
TRBV28	-	-	TRBJ1-6	TGTGCCAGCAGTTTAAGAGTGCGGGCTTCACCCCTCCACTTT	CASSLRVRASPLHF
TRBV7-2	TRBD2	-	TRBJ2-4	TGTGCCAGCAGCTTAGGGCTAGCGGAAAACATTCAGTACTTC	CASSLGLAENIQYF
TRBV30	-	-	TRBJ1-4	TGTGCCTGGAAGGGGTTCGAGAAGGGGAATGAAAAACTGTTTTTT	CAWKGFEKGNEKLFF
TRBV12-3/TRBV12-4	-	-	TRBJ1-2	TGTGCCAGCAGTTGGTCGGGTGGCTACACCTTC	CASSWSGGYTF
TRBV11-2	-	-	TRBJ1-5	TGTGCCAGCAGCTTAAGTGAAAATCAGCCCCAGCATTTT	CASSLSENQPQHF
TRBV7-8	-	-	TRBJ1-1	TGTGCCAGCAGCCAAGGCCACAGGGTCGCTTTCTTT	CASSQGHRVAFF
TRBV7-8	-	-	TRBJ2-4	TGTGCCAGCGGGGGGCTAGCGGAAAACATTCAGTACTTC	CASGGLAENIQYF
TRBV19	TRBD2	-	TRBJ2-2	TGTGCCAGTAGTATGCTAGCGGGAGCCCCGGGCACCGGGGAGCTGTTTTTT	CASSMLAGAPGTGELFF
TRBV6-5	-	-	TRBJ1-1	TGTGCCACCTGGACAGCCGTCGTTTTGCAGGCTTTCTTT	CATWTAVVLQAFF
TRBV10-3	-	-	TRBJ1-1	TGTGCCATCAGGTCGACTAACACTGAAGCTTTCTTT	CAIRSTNTEAFF
TRBV9	-	-	TRBJ1-2	TGTGCCAGCAGCGAAGGGGACCGCGGTTTGGGCTACACCTTC	CASSEGDRGLGYTF
TRBV7-9	TRBD1	-	TRBJ1-2	TGTGCCAGCAGCTTATCAGGGGGTCGTGGCTACACCTTC	CASSLSGGRGYTF
TRBV18	-	-	TRBJ1-2	TGTGCCAGCTCACCAAACGGGGCCATCTATGGCTACACCTTC	CASSPNGAIYGYTF
TRBV7-9	-	-	TRBJ1-6	TGTGCCAGCAGCCCCAGAGTGGGCCCCCTCCACTTT	CASSPRVGPLHF
TRBV4-1	-	once	TRBJ1-6	TGCGCCAGCAGCCAAGATCCCAGCAGCTCCTATAATTCACCCCTCCACTTT	CASSQDPSSSYNSPLHF
TRBV29-1	-	-	TRBJ1-1	TGCAGCGCCCTGGCATCTACTGAAGCTTTCTTT	CSALASTEAFF
TRBV4-1	TRBD1	-	TRBJ2-2	TGCGCCAGCAGCCAAGATGGGCACAGGGGGCAAGGAACCGGGGAGCTGTTTTTT	CASSQDGHRGQGTGELFF
TRBV6-2/TRBV6-3	TRBD2	-	TRBJ2-5	TGTGCCAGCAGTCCGAGCGGGGGGCCGCAAGAGACCCAGTACTTC	CASSPSGGPQETQYF
TRBV7-9	-	-	TRBJ1-4	TGTGCCAGCAGCTCCCCCCGGGACGCCAATGAAAAACTGTTTTTT	CASSSPRDANEKLFF
TRBV18	TRBD1	-	TRBJ1-2	TGTGCCAGCTCACCACCTCCCGGACAGGGGAACTATGGCTACACCTTC	CASSPPPGQGNYGYTF
TRBV6-1	TRBD1	-	TRBJ1-6	TGTGCCAGCAGTGTGGGTAGGGGGCGAATTCTGGCCTTCGGCCTCCACTTT	CASSVGRGRILAFGLHF
TRBV29-1	TRBD1	-	TRBJ1-1	TGCAGCGTTAGTGACAGGGGGGTATCTGAAGCTTTCTTT	CSVSDRGVSEAFF
TRBV3-1/TRBV3-2	-	-	TRBJ1-6	TGTGCCAGCAGCCAAGAAGCGACAGGCTATAATTCACCCCTCCACTTT	CASSQEATGYNSPLHF
TRBV9	TRBD2	-	TRBJ2-1	TGTGCCAGCAGCGCGACTAGCGGGAGTTACAATGAGCAGTTCTTC	CASSATSGSYNEQFF
TRBV7-7	TRBD1	-	TRBJ2-1	TGTGCCAGCAGCCCAAGGGGACAGGGGGCAGAGCAGTTCTTC	CASSPRGQGAEQFF
TRBV7-9	-	-	TRBJ2-4	TGTGCCAGCAGCTCCACAGGATCGTTGGGCAAAAACATTCAGTACTTC	CASSSTGSLGKNIQYF
TRBV3-1/TRBV3-2	-	-	TRBJ2-7	TGTGCCAGCAAATTCTCCTACGAGCAGTACTTC	CASKFSYEQYF
TRBV6-5	TRBD1	-	TRBJ2-3	TGTGCCAGCAGTTACTCTTGGACAGGGGGCCATACGCAGTATTTT	CASSYSWTGGHTQYF
TRBV7-3	-	-	TRBJ2-1	TGTGCCAGCAGCTTCGCGGATTCTTACAATGAGCAGTTCTTC	CASSFADSYNEQFF
TRBV9	-	-	TRBJ2-6	TGTGCCAGCAGCCTCTTGGGCACGGCAGGCTCTGGGGCCAACGTCCTGACTTTC	CASSLLGTAGSGANVLTF
TRBV7-2	-	-	TRBJ2-3	TGTGCCAGCAGCCCCTCCCGGGAAATTCCAGATACGCAGTATTTT	CASSPSREIPDTQYF
TRBV4-3	-	-	TRBJ2-1	TGCGCCAGCAGCCAACAATACTTAAAAGATGAGCAGTTCTTC	CASSQQYLKDEQFF
TRBV5-1	-	-	TRBJ2-2	TGCGCCAGCACGCAGCTAAACACCGGGGAGCTGTTTTTT	CASTQLNTGELFF
TRBV29-1	-	-	TRBJ1-5	TGCAGCGTTGGGGCGGCGCCCAATCAGCCCCAGCATTTT	CSVGAAPNQPQHF